One sample yielded the 24 T cell receptor beta chains listed below, sequenced in a study of blood T cell repertoires in COVID-19 (TCRdb year 2020). Receptor libraries were prepared by the immunoSEQ multiplex PCR assay. Imported from immuneACCESS, the table was reduced by TCRdb to in-frame sequences with V and J called. These copies leave out some clones; in studies compared against another copy, an unresolved V gene accounts for under half, and the cause of the remainder is not known. In this sample the table shows some 240,000 clones, about 81% of which occur a single time. The ten most abundant clones make up roughly 5.5% of the sample. Sample: peripheral blood. These receptors all come from a woman in her sixties or seventies with COVID-19, enrolled during active disease.

CDR3 in amino acids: CASSLEASGYEQYF. DNA for the CDR3: TGCGCCAGCAGCTTGGAGGCTAGCGGCTACGAGCAGTACTTC. V is TRBV5-1 and J is TRBJ2-7; 7 bases line up with TRBD2. The germline V gene encodes CDR1 SGHRS and CDR2 YFSETQ. V shed 0 bases and J 3 bases; nucleotides not matched to a gene: 3. The CDR3 extends over 14 amino acids.

This chain links TRBV6-2 or TRBV6-3 with TRBJ2-1; 15 nucleotides agree with TRBD2. The J segment lost 9 bases and the V segment lost 6 bases, leaving 6 bases of the junction unmatched. Germline V gene sequence: CDR1 MNHEY, CDR2 SVGEGT. The CDR3 extends over 15 amino acids. CDR3 nucleotides: TGTGCCAGCAGCGACGGGACTAGCGGGAGGATTGAGCAGTTCTTC. Translated: CASSDGTSGRIEQFF.

CDR3 residues: CASSLEGTGEAFF. For the CDR3, the DNA is TGTGCCAGCAGCTTGGAGGGGACAGGGGAAGCTTTCTTT. V gene TRBV7-2 combines with J gene TRBJ1-1, with 9 bases aligning to TRBD1. The J segment lost 8 bases and the V segment lost 3 bases, leaving 4 bases of the junction unmatched. The germline V gene encodes CDR1 SGHTA and CDR2 FQGNSA. This CDR3 has 13 residues.

J is TRBJ1-1 and V is TRBV6-2 or TRBV6-3, with 8 bases matching TRBD1. V shed 5 bases and J 5 bases; nucleotides not matched to a gene: 13. This CDR3 is built from 16 residues. The V gene's germline CDR1 is MNHEY and CDR2 SVGEGT. The CDR3 nucleotides read TGTGCCAGCAGTGGCCGGACAGGGTCTCGGGGGACTGAAGCTTTCTTT. Translation gives CASSGRTGSRGTEAFF.

The chain couples TRBV28 to TRBJ1-4; TRBD1 agrees at 8 bases. V trimming: 2 bases; J trimming: 8 bases; junction bases outside the gene matches: 7. The CDR3 consists of 15 residues. Germline lookup yields CDR1 MDHEN and CDR2 SYDVKM. As DNA, the CDR3 is TGTGCCAGCAGTTTAGAGACAGGGGCGAGAGAAAAACTGTTTTTT. Encoded protein: CASSLETGAREKLFF.

The chain employs TRBV6-5 and TRBJ1-6; a possible D gene is TRBD1 (6 bases). The germline V gene encodes CDR1 MNHEY and CDR2 SVGAGI. The ends were cut back, 5 bases at V and 7 bases at J, with 9 bases in the middle. This CDR3 has 13 residues. The CDR3 spells CASSTGRNSPLHF. In DNA form, the CDR3 reads TGTGCCAGCAGTACAGGGAGAAATTCACCCCTCCACTTT.

CDR3 sequence reads: CSASRPRAGSYEQYF. The CDR3 DNA reads as TGCAGTGCTAGTCGACCTCGGGCGGGGTCCTACGAGCAGTACTTC. The rearrangement uses TRBV20-1 and TRBJ2-7; D is perhaps TRBD2 (6 bases). This CDR3 has 15 residues. Germline loops: CDR1 DFQATT, CDR2 SNEGSKA (reference sequence). Trimming left V 3 bases short and J 1 base short, with 16 bases between.

The chain joins TRBV19 to TRBJ2-1, with TRBD1 matching over 7 bases. Germline trimming cut 6 bases from V and 7 bases from J; bases unmatched to any gene: 9. Germline V gene sequence: CDR1 LNHDA, CDR2 SQIVND (reference sequence). This CDR3 contains 14 residues. The CDR3 region has the DNA TGTGCCAGTAGCCGCCAAGGGGGCACTAATGAGCAGTTCTTC. It codes for CASSRQGGTNEQFF.

The CDR3 region has the DNA TGTGCCAGCTCAGAACAGGTAAACACTGAAGCTTTCTTT. Translating gives CASSEQVNTEAFF. This chain links TRBV18 with TRBJ1-1, with D possibly being TRBD1 (5 bases). The germline V gene has CDR1 KGHSH and CDR2 LQKENI. Deletions cut 5 bases from V and 2 bases from J, with 9 bases between. The CDR3 loop spans 13 amino acids. The variable domain in full, with the rest retrieved from reference TRBV18 and TRBJ1-1, is NAGVMQNPRHLVRRRGQEARLRCSPMKGHSHVYWYRQLPEEGLKFMVYLQKENIIDESGMPKERFSAEFPKEGPSILRIQQVVRGDSAAYFCASSEQVNTEAFFGQGTRLTVV.

Only one count was recorded for this clone. The rearrangement links TRBV24-1 to TRBJ2-5, with D perhaps TRBD2 (5 bases). CDR3 size: 13 residues. The germline V gene encodes CDR1 KGHDR and CDR2 SFDVKD. The ends were cut back, 6 bases at V and 4 bases at J, with 11 bases in the middle. The CDR3 DNA sequence: TGTGCCACCAGTAAAAGCGGTATAGAGACCCAGTACTTC. Its translation is CATSKSGIETQYF.

J is TRBJ2-7 and V is TRBV5-5, with 8 bases identical to TRBD1. Germline CDR1 is SGHKS and CDR2 is YYEKEE (reference sequence). The CDR3 runs to 14 residues. Trimming took 4 bases from V and 3 from J; bases not matched to a gene: 6. DNA for the CDR3: TGTGCCAGCAGCCCGACGACAGGGGACTACGAGCAGTACTTC. Translation gives CASSPTTGDYEQYF.

Regarding this clone: Distinct nucleotide sequences in the sample also encode this CDR3. The gene calls are TRBV11-2 and TRBJ2-7, with TRBD2 identical over 7 bases. Germline V gene lookup returns CDR1 SGHAT and CDR2 FQNNGV. The CDR3 loop spans 13 amino acids. With V trimmed by 1 base and J by 4 bases, 1 base remained unmatched. Written as DNA, the CDR3 is TGTGCCAGCAGCTTAGGGGGAGGGTACGAGCAGTACTTC. Its protein product is CASSLGGGYEQYF.

This clone was seen once. This chain links TRBV5-4 with TRBJ2-1; TRBD2 might be the D (8 bases). The germline V and J ends were trimmed by 4 bases and 6 bases, with 17 bases remaining between them. The CDR3 consists of 15 residues. Germline CDR1 is SGHNT and CDR2 is YYREEE (reference sequence). Here the CDR3 reads CASSPGGGDSNEQFF. The DNA for the CDR3 is TGTGCCAGCAGCCCGGGAGGGGGGGACAGCAATGAGCAGTTCTTC.

This sequence joins TRBV2 and TRBJ1-1; no definite D call. V gave up 5 bases and J gave up 5 bases, with 12 bases separating them. The CDR3 has 13 amino acids. Germline V gene lookup returns CDR1 SNHLY and CDR2 FYNNEI. CDR3 sequence: CASSLPFGTEAFF. The CDR3 DNA is TGTGCCAGCAGTTTGCCCTTCGGGACTGAAGCTTTCTTT.

Notes on this clone: Other DNA sequences in the same sample also yield this CDR3. The chain couples TRBV28 to TRBJ1-4, with TRBD1 matching 7 bases. Germline CDR1 reads MDHEN; CDR2 reads SYDVKM. Germline trimming cut 6 bases from V and 8 bases from J; bases unmatched to any gene: 9. CDR3 length: 14 amino acids. CDR3 residues: CASSLRDRREKLFF. CDR3 sequence (DNA): TGTGCCAGCAGCCTCCGGGACAGACGGGAAAAACTGTTTTTT. Full variable domain (missing parts from reference TRBV28 and TRBJ1-4): DVKVTQSSRYLVKRTGEKVFLECVQDMDHENMFWYRQDPGLGLRLIYFSYDVKMKEKGDIPEGYSVSREKKERFSLILESASTNQTSMYLCASSLRDRREKLFFGSGTQLSVL.

The gene calls are TRBV5-1 and TRBJ2-5; perhaps TRBD2 as D (6 bases). Germline V CDR1 and CDR2: SGHRS, YFSETQ. The CDR3 spans 15 residues. Deletions cut 5 bases from V and 4 bases from J, with 18 bases between. The CDR3 DNA is TGCGCCAGCAGTCTTATCCCTGGGGGGATAGAGACCCAGTACTTC. Protein sequence: CASSLIPGGIETQYF.

V gene TRBV4-1 combines with J gene TRBJ2-2, with D uncertain. The germline gives CDR1 MGHRA, CDR2 YSYEKL. V lost 0 bases and J lost 5, with 10 bases in between. This CDR3 spans 15 amino acids. The CDR3 region has the DNA TGCGCCAGCAGCCAAGAGTCAGCGCTAACCGGGGAGCTGTTTTTT. The encoded protein is CASSQESALTGELFF.

The chain has TRBV2 and TRBJ1-1; D possibly corresponds to TRBD1 (5 bases). The V gene's germline CDR1 is SNHLY and CDR2 FYNNEI. V lost 6 bases and J lost 5, with 13 bases in between. This CDR3 has 13 amino acids. The CDR3 here is CASRYRGGTEAFF. CDR3 in DNA: TGTGCCAGCAGGTACCGGGGGGGGACTGAAGCTTTCTTT.

This clone has only one observation. V and J are TRBV28 and TRBJ1-2; 12 nucleotides align to TRBD1. From germline, CDR1 is MDHEN and CDR2 SYDVKM. The CDR3 extends over 17 amino acids. The J segment lost 4 bases and the V segment lost 5 bases, leaving 11 bases of the junction unmatched. In nucleotides, the CDR3 is TGTGCCAGCAGTGGTAGCGGGACAGGGGGCGAATTCTATGGCTACACCTTC. It specifies CASSGSGTGGEFYGYTF.

The chain employs TRBV30 and TRBJ1-1, with 8 nucleotides matching TRBD1. The V gene's germline CDR1 is GTSNPN and CDR2 SVGIG (reference sequence). This CDR3 comprises 13 residues. With 5 bases clipped from V and 1 base from J, the junction kept 3 bases outside the gene matches. The CDR3 DNA follows: TGTGCCTGGGACAGGGGACCGAACACTGAAGCTTTCTTT. This encodes CAWDRGPNTEAFF.

This clone was picked up one time. The chain links TRBV30 to TRBJ2-5; 7 bases are shared with TRBD1. The germline V gene has CDR1 GTSNPN and CDR2 SVGIG (reference sequence). The CDR3 is made up of 13 amino acids. After removal of 3 bases from V and 4 bases from J, the junction contained 5 bases not matched to a gene. The DNA for the CDR3 is TGTGCCTGGAGGACAGGGTCGGCAGAGACCCAGTACTTC. This translates into CAWRTGSAETQYF.

This clone was observed once. The chain links TRBV28 to TRBJ2-7, with TRBD1 identical over 9 bases. CDR1 MDHEN and CDR2 SYDVKM come from the germline V gene. J gave up 7 bases and V 2 bases, and 12 bases lay outside the gene matches. The CDR3 runs 16 residues. The CDR3 nucleotides are TGTGCCAGCAGTTTACTTACCGGGACAGGGTTGGGTGAGCAGTACTTC. Its protein is CASSLLTGTGLGEQYF.

The chain has TRBV3-1 (or the pseudogene TRBV3-2) and TRBJ1-1; 7 bases line up with TRBD1. This CDR3 contains 16 residues. The ends lost 3 bases at V and 3 bases at J; junction bases unmatched: 10. Per germline, CDR1 LGHDT and CDR2 YNNKEL (reference sequence). As DNA, the CDR3 is TGTGCCAGCAGCCAGGCAGGGGGTGTAGGGGACACTGAAGCTTTCTTT. As protein: CASSQAGGVGDTEAFF.

The V call is TRBV15, the J call TRBJ2-2; TRBD1 matches 7 bases. V was pared by 0 bases and J by 4 bases, with 5 bases of the junction left unmatched. Germline V gives CDR1 LNHNV, CDR2 YYDKDF (reference sequence). The CDR3 runs 16 residues. The CDR3 nucleotides read TGTGCCACCAGCAGAGACAGACAGGGATTCACCGGGGAGCTGTTTTTT. This translates into CATSRDRQGFTGELFF. Combining the CDR3 with reference TRBV15 and TRBJ2-2 gives the whole variable domain DAMVIQNPRYQVTQFGKPVTLSCSQTLNHNVMYWYQQKSSQAPKLLFHYYDKDFNNEADTPDNFQSRRPNTSFCFLDIRSPGLGDTAMYLCATSRDRQGFTGELFFGEGSRLTVL.